The 2 T cell receptor beta chains presented below share a single source sample, sequenced in a study of blood T cells in healthy people across ages. A second PCR, run for roughly 7 to 11 cycles, used a sample-barcoded 5' primer plus a J-beta primer mix. Using its own MiXCR run on the 5' RACE reads, TCRdb lists one record per CDR3 protein. The sample comprises 380,000 or so distinct CDR3 sequences, roughly half of which are singletons, and 45% to 65% rests with the top ten. Sequences were obtained from blood. The receptors here all came from a man aged 55 to 70 in good health.

The sample holds one count of this clonotype. This chain links TRBV29-1 with TRBJ2-1; 8 bases map to TRBD2. The CDR3 consists of 13 residues. The trim removed 3 bases at V and 5 bases at J, leaving 3 bases unmatched. Germline assignment: CDR1 SQVTM and CDR2 ANQGSEA. The DNA of the CDR3 is TGCAGCGTTGATGCGGGGGGACACAATGAGCAGTTCTTC. Protein: CSVDAGGHNEQFF.

V gene TRBV28 combines with J gene TRBJ2-5; either TRBD1 or TRBD2 may fit D (5 bases each). V lost 6 bases, J lost 4 bases, and 15 bases lay in between. Germline V lookup: CDR1 MDHEN, CDR2 SYDVKM. The CDR3 runs 14 residues. CDR3 bases: TGTGCCAGCAGGGAGGCAGGGACCCGAGAGACCCAGTACTTC. Translated: CASREAGTRETQYF.